The 5 T cell receptor beta chains given below trace back to one sample, sequenced in a study of T cell responses to AZD1222 COVID-19 vaccine. TCRdb's table, derived via immunoSEQ multiplex PCR, lists solely in-frame clones and lacks some. The data hold 140,000 to 150,000 clones, with approximately 85% observed a single time. This specimen was peripheral blood, taken on day 0 of MenACWY control vaccination. The receptors stem from an adult in good health.

The J gene is TRBJ1-1, the V gene TRBV6-5; 8 positions agree with TRBD1. The germline CDR1 and CDR2 sequences are MNHEY and SVGAGI. The CDR3 is 14 residues long. Losses at the gene ends were 5 bases for V and 2 bases for J; bases not matched to a gene: 4. CDR3 bases: TGTGCCAGCAGTCGACAGGGGTTAAACACTGAAGCTTTCTTT. Protein sequence: CASSRQGLNTEAFF.

This clone was counted a few times. The chain carries TRBV5-1 and TRBJ2-5; D remains ambiguous. This CDR3 is built from 17 residues. The V end was cut by 5 bases, the J end by 1 base, with 21 bases between. Germline V gene data show CDR1 as SGHRS and CDR2 as YFSETQ. CDR3 bases: TGCGCCAGCAGGTGGTTGGGGTCTTACGGATTCCAAGAGACCCAGTACTTC. This gives the protein CASRWLGSYGFQETQYF.

The chain carries TRBV15 and TRBJ1-5; the D is unclear. Per germline, CDR1 LNHNV and CDR2 YYDKDF (reference sequence). V lost 5 bases and J lost 1, with 6 bases in between. The CDR3 contains 13 residues. In DNA form, the CDR3 reads TGTGCCACCAGCCTTGGCAGCAATCAGCCCCAGCATTTT. It yields the protein CATSLGSNQPQHF.

The rearrangement uses TRBV11-2 and TRBJ2-3, with 14 bases that match TRBD2. J was trimmed by 6 bases and V by 5 bases; bases with no gene match: 16. This CDR3 is built from 19 residues. The V gene's germline CDR1 is SGHAT and CDR2 FQNNGV. The CDR3 nucleotides are TGTGCCAGCAGCGCGCTACCGGGACTAGCGGGGGAGAATCTTGATACGCAGTATTTT. Protein product: CASSALPGLAGENLDTQYF.

This CDR3 reads CASSILRDTEAFF. The DNA of the CDR3 is TGTGCCAGTAGTATTCTCCGTGACACTGAAGCTTTCTTT. The rearrangement links TRBV19 to TRBJ1-1; D is uncertain. Germline loops: CDR1 LNHDA, CDR2 SQIVND (reference sequence). The CDR3 loop spans 13 amino acids. V shed 3 bases and J shed 3 bases, with 8 bases lying between them.